These 30 T cell receptor beta chains originate from one sample sequenced in a study of T-cell reconstitution after alpha-beta-depleted transplantation in children. Preparation of the TCRbeta library was carried out with unique molecular identifiers. TCRdb analysed the PCR reads with MiXCR anew, one entry per CDR3 protein. Found here are 500,000 or so distinct CDR3 sequences, over 10% of them singletons; the top ten hold 14%. Material: PBMCs, mostly from graft donor cells, obtained 180 days after TCRalphabeta/CD19-depleted stem cell transplant. The receptors stem from a female patient aged 2-15 years who had a stem cell transplant for aplastic anemia, so the T cells may come from the graft donor.

DNA of the CDR3: TGTGCCAGCAGCTTAGCGCTGCTAGCGGACCAAGAGACCCAGTACTTC. Translation: CASSLALLADQETQYF. The chain has TRBV7-8 and TRBJ2-5; the match to TRBD2 covers 7 bases. V dropped 0 bases and J dropped 0; count of bases not matched to a gene: 4. The germline V gene encodes CDR1 SGHVS and CDR2 FQNEAQ. This CDR3 comprises 16 residues. The entire variable domain, with the rest obtained from reference TRBV7-8 and TRBJ2-5, is as follows: GAGVSQSPRYKVAKRGQDVALRCDPISGHVSLFWYQQALGQGPEFLTYFQNEAQLDKSGLPSDRFFAERPEGSVSTLKIQRTQQEDSAVYLCASSLALLADQETQYFGPGTRLLVL.

This clonotype was seen a few times. The chain employs TRBV21-1 and TRBJ2-2; TRBD2, as called in the table, went unchecked against the DNA. TRBV21-1 counts as a pseudogene. The CDR3 extends over 17 amino acids. The CDR3 loop is CASSLKAGRNYTGELFF. In DNA form, the CDR3 reads TGTGCCAGCAGCCTGAAAGCGGGACGGAATTACACCGGGGAGCTGTTTTTT.

The V call is TRBV20-1, the J call TRBJ2-3, with TRBD2 as a possible D gene (5 bases). V gave up 0 bases and J gave up 0 bases, with 10 bases separating them. Germline CDR1 reads DFQATT; CDR2 reads SNEGSKA (reference sequence). The CDR3 runs to 15 residues. For the CDR3, the DNA is TGCAGTGCTAGAGATGTTAGCGCAAGCACAGATACGCAGTATTTT. This codes for CSARDVSASTDTQYF.

The gene calls are TRBV28 and TRBJ1-2, with D perhaps matching TRBD1 (5 bases). Between the trimmed V and J ends, which lost 2 bases and 8 bases, there was a span of 18 bases. Per germline, CDR1 MDHEN and CDR2 SYDVKM. There are 15 residues in the CDR3. CDR3 nucleotides: TGTGCCAGCAGTTTAGGGGGTCGACTATTCTGGGGCTACACCTTC. Protein: CASSLGGRLFWGYTF.

The chain is built from TRBV4-2 and TRBJ2-7; D not certain. Germline V gives CDR1 LGHNA, CDR2 YNFKEQ. V lost 1 base and J 5 bases, leaving 9 bases between the germline ends. The CDR3 consists of 13 residues. CDR3 residues: CASSQGRADEQYF. DNA for the CDR3: TGTGCCAGCAGCCAAGGCCGGGCGGACGAGCAGTACTTC.

The V and J genes are TRBV5-1 and TRBJ1-1, with unresolved D. CDR1 and CDR2 from the germline V gene are SGHRS and YFSETQ. The CDR3 contains 13 residues. The germline V and J ends were trimmed by 0 bases and 7 bases, with 10 bases remaining between them. In nucleotides, the CDR3 is TGCGCCAGCAGCTTGGACGGAAGTAATGAAGCTTTCTTT. This sequence encodes CASSLDGSNEAFF.

This clonotype was counted between two and nine times. V and J are TRBV30 and TRBJ2-1; D gene uncertain. There are 15 residues in the CDR3. The germline V gene has CDR1 GTSNPN and CDR2 SVGIG (reference sequence). V gave up 0 bases and J gave up 2 bases, with 11 bases separating them. The CDR3 protein is CAWSVRPPPYNEQFF. The CDR3 DNA follows: TGTGCCTGGAGTGTACGGCCTCCGCCCTACAATGAGCAGTTCTTC.

This clonotype appeared a few times. The chain carries TRBV6-2 or TRBV6-3 and TRBJ1-5; 11 bases are a match to TRBD1. CDR3 length equals 18 residues. Germline V gene sequence: CDR1 MNHEY, CDR2 SVGEGT. With V trimmed by 1 base and J by 1 base, 6 bases remained unmatched. The CDR3 loop is CASSYWTGGGRSNQPQHF. In DNA form, the CDR3 reads TGTGCCAGCAGTTACTGGACAGGGGGCGGGCGGAGCAATCAGCCCCAGCATTTT.

This clonotype was counted a few times. The rearrangement links TRBV4-3 to TRBJ1-1; D is perhaps TRBD1 (5 bases). The germline V gene encodes CDR1 LGHNA and CDR2 YSLEER. The V end was cut by 1 base, the J end by 3 bases, with 9 bases between. The CDR3 consists of 14 residues. The CDR3 DNA reads as TGCGCCAGCAGCCAAGCCAGGGTTGACACTGAAGCTTTCTTT. Protein sequence: CASSQARVDTEAFF.

V usage is TRBV18 and J usage is TRBJ1-1; 7 positions agree with TRBD1. Germline loops: CDR1 KGHSH, CDR2 LQKENI. With V trimmed by 1 base and J by 1 base, 3 bases remained unmatched. CDR3 length: 15 amino acids. CDR3 sequence (DNA): TGTGCCAGCTCACCACGACAGGGATCGAACACTGAAGCTTTCTTT. It codes for CASSPRQGSNTEAFF.

This clonotype showed up many times. The chain joins TRBV20-1 to TRBJ2-5; a possible D gene is TRBD2 (5 bases). Germline V gene sequence: CDR1 DFQATT, CDR2 SNEGSKA (reference sequence). The length of the CDR3 is 12 residues. Trimming took 1 base from V and 4 from J, leaving 7 bases between them. The DNA for the CDR3 is TGCAGTGCTAGAGGCGAGGGAGAGACCCAGTACTTC. This gives the protein CSARGEGETQYF.

The J gene is TRBJ1-3, the V gene TRBV12-3 or TRBV12-4; D call uncertain. The CDR3 totals 12 residues. Trimming removed 6 bases from V and 11 bases from J, with 14 bases in between. CDR3 bases: TGTGCCAGCAGCGAGACCCCTCTCCCCATATATTTT. Translating it yields CASSETPLPIYF.

This clonotype was counted only a few times. V is TRBV12-3 or TRBV12-4 and J is TRBJ1-5; TRBD1 matches at 7 bases. With 6 bases clipped from V and 3 bases from J, the junction kept 2 bases outside the gene matches. This CDR3 region has 13 residues. CDR3 DNA: TGTGCCAGCAGGGGACAGCCCAATCAGCCCCAGCATTTT. Its protein product is CASRGQPNQPQHF.

The chain joins TRBV6-5 to TRBJ2-1, with unresolved D. The CDR3 contains 15 residues. Trimming shortened V by 1 base and J by 0 bases, and 7 bases separated the two germline ends. Germline V gene lookup returns CDR1 MNHEY and CDR2 SVGAGI. Written as DNA, the CDR3 is TGTGCCAGCAGTTACTTCGCCCGCTCCTACAATGAGCAGTTCTTC. Translating it yields CASSYFARSYNEQFF.

This clonotype was seen only a few times. The rearrangement joins TRBV7-9 to TRBJ2-7, with TRBD2 matching over 11 bases. This CDR3 spans 16 amino acids. Germline trimming cut 0 bases from V and 3 bases from J; bases unmatched to any gene: 4. Per germline, CDR1 SEHNR and CDR2 FQNEAQ (reference sequence). The CDR3 coding sequence is TGTGCCAGCAGCTTAGCGAAAGGGACTAGCGGCTACGAGCAGTACTTC. The encoded protein is CASSLAKGTSGYEQYF.

The genes are TRBV18 and TRBJ2-4, with 7 bases identical to TRBD1. Germline-derived CDR1 and CDR2 are KGHSH and LQKENI. The CDR3 length is 19 residues. V lost 4 bases, J lost 8 bases, and 23 bases stayed unmatched. Written as DNA, the CDR3 is TGTGCCAGCTCACGATTCAGCCCTCAACCTAGACAGGGAAGAGACATTCAGTACTTC. Its translation is CASSRFSPQPRQGRDIQYF.

The chain links TRBV2 to TRBJ2-3; weak D call: TRBD2 (5 bases). The CDR3 is 14 amino acids. CDR1 SNHLY and CDR2 FYNNEI come from the germline V gene. Trimming cost V 7 bases and J 0 bases, with 11 bases left between them. CDR3: CASNEGTSTDTQYF. The CDR3 coding sequence is TGTGCCAGCAATGAGGGAACTAGCACAGATACGCAGTATTTT.

This clonotype occurred many times. The chain couples TRBV7-2 to TRBJ1-5; TRBD1 might be the D (5 bases). Germline loops: CDR1 SGHTA, CDR2 FQGNSA. Trimming cost V 3 bases and J 0 bases, with 12 bases left between them. The CDR3 length is 16 residues. The CDR3 sequence: CASSLVGPISNQPQHF. The CDR3 coding sequence is TGTGCCAGCAGCTTGGTGGGACCGATTAGCAATCAGCCCCAGCATTTT.

This clonotype has more than one count but fewer than ten. This chain joins TRBV30 and TRBJ1-1; 10 bases line up with TRBD1. V gave up 2 bases and J gave up 2 bases; unmatched junction bases: 5. The CDR3 spans 15 residues. Germline loops: CDR1 GTSNPN, CDR2 SVGIG (reference sequence). The CDR3 nucleotides read TGTGCCTGGAGTCCCCGACAGGGGGCAAACACTGAAGCTTTCTTT. Amino acids: CAWSPRQGANTEAFF. Full variable domain (remainder filled in from reference TRBV30 and TRBJ1-1): SQTIHQWPATLVQPVGSPLSLECTVEGTSNPNLYWYRQAAGRGLQLLFYSVGIGQISSEVPQNLSASRPQDRQFILSSKKLLLSDSGFYLCAWSPRQGANTEAFFGQGTRLTVV.

This clonotype was seen many times. This chain uses TRBV6-1 with TRBJ1-2, with TRBD1 as a possible D gene (6 bases). CDR3 size: 13 residues. Trimming left V 6 bases short and J 4 bases short, with 12 bases between. The germline V gene has CDR1 MNHNS and CDR2 SASEGT. This chain's CDR3 is CASRPGHPYGYTF. CDR3 bases: TGTGCCAGCAGACCGGGACATCCCTATGGCTACACCTTC.

The V call is TRBV20-1, the J call TRBJ1-5; 8 bases line up with TRBD1. The CDR3 has 16 residues. The J segment lost 3 bases and the V segment lost 4 bases, leaving 11 bases of the junction unmatched. Germline V gene lookup returns CDR1 DFQATT and CDR2 SNEGSKA (reference sequence). The CDR3 DNA follows: TGCAGTGCTACGCGCCGGACAGGGAGAATCAATCAGCCCCAGCATTTT. Its translation: CSATRRTGRINQPQHF.

This clonotype was counted between two and nine times. The CDR3 nucleotides read TGTGCCAGCAGCTCCTTTTCGGATCAAGAGACCCAGTACTTC. Protein product: CASSSFSDQETQYF. V and J are TRBV7-8 and TRBJ2-5; D remains ambiguous. V lost 4 bases and J lost 2, with 11 bases in between. The CDR3 spans 14 residues. Germline V CDR1 and CDR2: SGHVS, FQNEAQ.

This clonotype showed up just a few times. This chain uses TRBV5-1 with TRBJ1-1; D is ambiguous. Trimming took off 0 bases at V and 3 bases at J, with 9 bases between the two ends. Germline V lookup: CDR1 SGHRS, CDR2 YFSETQ. There are 14 residues in the CDR3. DNA of the CDR3: TGCGCCAGCAGCTTGGACAGTCCATACACTGAAGCTTTCTTT. Protein sequence: CASSLDSPYTEAFF.

The rearrangement uses TRBV18 and TRBJ2-1; 7 nucleotides line up with TRBD2. Germline assignment: CDR1 KGHSH and CDR2 LQKENI. V shed 5 bases and J 2 bases; nucleotides not matched to a gene: 6. The CDR3 extends over 15 amino acids. CDR3 protein: CASSIPGLAYNEQFF. The CDR3, as DNA: TGTGCCAGCTCAATTCCCGGACTAGCCTACAATGAGCAGTTCTTC.

This rearrangement joins TRBV21-1 to TRBJ2-1; the D segment call TRBD1 is taken from the table without a DNA check. TRBV21-1 corresponds to a pseudogene. The CDR3 sequence is 14 residues long. The CDR3: CASSKIRKGNEQFF. The CDR3 DNA reads as TGTGCCAGCAGCAAAATTAGAAAGGGGAATGAGCAGTTCTTC.

The chain employs TRBV5-6 and TRBJ2-5, with D hard to call. CDR1 is SGHDT and CDR2 is YYEEEE in the germline V gene. The CDR3 spans 16 residues. Trimming took off 0 bases at V and 4 bases at J, with 16 bases between the two ends. The CDR3 protein is CASSLALAERRETQYF. CDR3 DNA sequence: TGTGCCAGCAGCTTGGCCCTCGCGGAAAGACGAGAGACCCAGTACTTC.

The chain has TRBV20-1 and TRBJ1-2; D is perhaps TRBD1 (6 bases). V was trimmed by 4 bases and J by 7 bases, leaving 13 bases between them. This CDR3 comprises 12 residues. Germline V gene data show CDR1 as DFQATT and CDR2 as SNEGSKA (reference sequence). In DNA form, the CDR3 reads TGCAGTGCTAAAGGGGGGGCGGGTGGCTACACCTTC. This codes for CSAKGGAGGYTF.

Ten or more counts support this clonotype. The genes are TRBV5-1 and TRBJ2-1; a weak D match, TRBD2 (6 bases). The V and J ends lost 0 bases and 2 bases respectively, with 9 bases between them. The CDR3 has 15 amino acids. Germline V gene sequence: CDR1 SGHRS, CDR2 YFSETQ. The DNA of the CDR3 is TGCGCCAGCAGCTTGGGTCCTAGCGCCTACAATGAGCAGTTCTTC. Amino acids: CASSLGPSAYNEQFF.

This clonotype appeared a few times. This rearrangement joins TRBV4-3 to TRBJ2-1; TRBD1 agrees at 9 bases. CDR1 LGHNA and CDR2 YSLEER come from the germline V gene. V shed 4 bases and J 3 bases; nucleotides not matched to a gene: 10. This CDR3 is 17 amino acids long. The CDR3 region is CASSRDRDRFYYNEQFF. CDR3 nucleotide sequence: TGCGCCAGCAGCCGGGACAGGGACCGGTTCTACTACAATGAGCAGTTCTTC.

The chain joins TRBV20-1 to TRBJ2-6, with D maybe TRBD2 (7 bases). Germline CDR1 reads DFQATT; CDR2 reads SNEGSKA (reference sequence). Trimming removed 6 bases at V and 3 bases at J, with 15 bases between. The CDR3 extends over 15 amino acids. DNA of the CDR3: TGCAGTGCACGGGCGGGGGCAATTGGGGCCAACGTCCTGACTTTC. This sequence encodes CSARAGAIGANVLTF.